The clone carrying this T cell receptor beta chain appeared many times. Antigen: not known. The data were obtained in a study of T cells in Graves' hyperthyroidism and ophthalmopathy. Broader study findings: A median 6.5 months before onset, the model predicted ophthalmopathy.

The PBMCs were taken from around 9.1 ml of fresh peripheral blood. The length of the CDR3 is 17 residues. Between the trimmed V and J ends, which lost 0 bases and 4 bases, there was a span of 16 bases. Germline CDR1 and CDR2: KGHDR and SFDVKD. From RNA transcripts, TCR beta CDR3 regions were amplified. The HTBI primer set served for first-round RT-PCR of the TCR CDR3. TCRdb re-called the multiplex PCR reads through MiXCR, storing one row per CDR3 protein. Among 300,000 to 500,000 distinct CDR3 sequences, about 16% were seen once, and the ten largest hold about 30%. This chain joins TRBV24-1 and TRBJ2-3; the D gene is possibly TRBD1 (6 bases). The sample consisted of blood. The source of this sequence is a woman between 25 and 40 years old with Graves' hyperthyroidism. The CDR3 region has the DNA TGTGCCACCAGTGATTTGCGGACAGACTACCAGCCAGATACGCAGTATTTT. It specifies CATSDLRTDYQPDTQYF.